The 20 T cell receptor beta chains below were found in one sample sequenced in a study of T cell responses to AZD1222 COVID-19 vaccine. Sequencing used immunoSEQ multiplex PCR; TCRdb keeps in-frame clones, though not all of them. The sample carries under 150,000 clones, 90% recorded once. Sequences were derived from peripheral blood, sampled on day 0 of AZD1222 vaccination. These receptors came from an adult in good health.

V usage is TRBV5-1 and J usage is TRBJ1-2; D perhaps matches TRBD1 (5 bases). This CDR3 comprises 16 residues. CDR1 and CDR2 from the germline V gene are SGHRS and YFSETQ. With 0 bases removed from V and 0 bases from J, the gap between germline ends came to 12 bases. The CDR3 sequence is CASSLGAGQANYGYTF. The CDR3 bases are TGCGCCAGCAGCTTGGGTGCAGGGCAAGCTAACTATGGCTACACCTTC. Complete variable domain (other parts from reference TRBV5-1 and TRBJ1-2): KAGVTQTPRYLIKTRGQQVTLSCSPISGHRSVSWYQQTPGQGLQFLFEYFSETQRNKGNFPGRFSGRQFSNSRSEMNVSTLELGDSALYLCASSLGAGQANYGYTFGSGTRLTVV.

CDR3: CASSTAESNTGELFF. The CDR3 nucleotides read TGTGCCAGTAGTACGGCTGAGTCGAACACCGGGGAGCTGTTTTTT. V usage is TRBV19 and J usage is TRBJ2-2; D remains ambiguous. The CDR3 contains 15 residues. V was trimmed by 4 bases and J by 0 bases, leaving 9 bases between them. The V gene's germline CDR1 is LNHDA and CDR2 SQIVND (reference sequence).

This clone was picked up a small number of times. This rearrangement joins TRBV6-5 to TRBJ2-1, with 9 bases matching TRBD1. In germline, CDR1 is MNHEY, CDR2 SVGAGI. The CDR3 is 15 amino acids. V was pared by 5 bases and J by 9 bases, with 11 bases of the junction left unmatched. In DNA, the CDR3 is TGTGCCAGCAGTACCGGGACAGGGACCCGGTCTGAGCAGTTCTTC. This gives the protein CASSTGTGTRSEQFF.

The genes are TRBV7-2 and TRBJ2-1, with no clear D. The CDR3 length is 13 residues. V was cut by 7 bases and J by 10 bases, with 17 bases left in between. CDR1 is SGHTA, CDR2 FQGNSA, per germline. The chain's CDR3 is CASTRQNDREQFF. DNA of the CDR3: TGTGCCAGCACCCGGCAAAATGATAGAGAGCAGTTCTTC.

The CDR3 bases are TGTGCCAGCAGGGGACAGGGGGCCTACGAGCAGTACTTC. This codes for CASRGQGAYEQYF. This chain joins TRBV2 and TRBJ2-7; 11 bases align to TRBD1. Germline assignment: CDR1 SNHLY and CDR2 FYNNEI. CDR3 length equals 13 residues. Trimming cost V 6 bases and J 2 bases; bases outside gene matches: 0.

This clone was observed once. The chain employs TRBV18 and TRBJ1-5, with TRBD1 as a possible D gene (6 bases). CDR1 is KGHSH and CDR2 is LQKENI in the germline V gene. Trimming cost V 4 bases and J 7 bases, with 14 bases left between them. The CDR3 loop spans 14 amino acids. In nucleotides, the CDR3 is TGTGCCAGCTCACGTGGCAGGGGTTTCCAGCCCCAGCATTTT. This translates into CASSRGRGFQPQHF.

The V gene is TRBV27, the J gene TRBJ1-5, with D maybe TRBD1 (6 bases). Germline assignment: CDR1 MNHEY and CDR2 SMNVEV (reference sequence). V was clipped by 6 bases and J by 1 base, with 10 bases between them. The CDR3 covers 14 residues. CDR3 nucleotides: TGTGCCAGCAGCACAGGGTCGAGCAATCAGCCCCAGCATTTT. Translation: CASSTGSSNQPQHF.

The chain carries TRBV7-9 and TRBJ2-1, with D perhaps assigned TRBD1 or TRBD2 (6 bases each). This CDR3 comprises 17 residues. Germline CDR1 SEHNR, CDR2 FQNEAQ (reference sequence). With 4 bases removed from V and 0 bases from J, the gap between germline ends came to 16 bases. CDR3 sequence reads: CASSSEEGVYSYNEQFF. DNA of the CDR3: TGTGCCAGCAGCTCCGAGGAGGGGGTTTACTCCTACAATGAGCAGTTCTTC.

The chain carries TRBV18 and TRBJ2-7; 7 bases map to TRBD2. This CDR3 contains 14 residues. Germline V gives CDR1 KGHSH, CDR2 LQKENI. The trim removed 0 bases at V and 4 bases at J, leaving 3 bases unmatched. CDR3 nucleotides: TGTGCCAGCTCACCACCGACTAGCAGGTACGAGCAGTACTTC. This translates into CASSPPTSRYEQYF.

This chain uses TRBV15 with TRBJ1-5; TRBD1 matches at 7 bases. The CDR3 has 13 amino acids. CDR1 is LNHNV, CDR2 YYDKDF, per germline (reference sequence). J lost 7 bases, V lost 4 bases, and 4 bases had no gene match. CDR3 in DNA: TGTGCCACCAGCAAGAGGGGGCAGCAGCCCCAGCATTTT. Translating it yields CATSKRGQQPQHF.

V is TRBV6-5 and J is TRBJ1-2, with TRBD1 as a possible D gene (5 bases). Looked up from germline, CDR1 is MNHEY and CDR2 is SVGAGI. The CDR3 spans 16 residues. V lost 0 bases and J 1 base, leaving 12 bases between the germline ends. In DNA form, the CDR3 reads TGTGCCAGCAGTTACTCGAAGGGGCACAGTAACTATGGCTACACCTTC. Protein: CASSYSKGHSNYGYTF.

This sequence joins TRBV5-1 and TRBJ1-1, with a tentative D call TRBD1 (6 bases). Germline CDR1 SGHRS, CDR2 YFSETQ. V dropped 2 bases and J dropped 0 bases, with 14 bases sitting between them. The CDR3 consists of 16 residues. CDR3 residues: CASSFATRGVNTEAFF. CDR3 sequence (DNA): TGCGCCAGCAGCTTCGCTACTAGGGGGGTGAACACTGAAGCTTTCTTT.

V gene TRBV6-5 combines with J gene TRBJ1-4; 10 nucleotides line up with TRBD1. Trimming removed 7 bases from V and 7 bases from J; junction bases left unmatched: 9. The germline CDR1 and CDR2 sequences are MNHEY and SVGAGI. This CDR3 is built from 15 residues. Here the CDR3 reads CASNSGTGAAEKLFF. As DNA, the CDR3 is TGTGCCAGCAATTCCGGGACAGGGGCGGCTGAAAAACTGTTTTTT.

The CDR3: CATSGGWSTDTQYF. The DNA of the CDR3 is TGTGCCACCTCCGGCGGGTGGAGCACAGATACGCAGTATTTT. The chain joins TRBV2 to TRBJ2-3, with D tentatively TRBD2 (5 bases). Between the trimmed V and J ends, which lost 10 bases and 0 bases, there was a span of 14 bases. CDR1 is SNHLY, CDR2 FYNNEI, per germline. The CDR3 is made up of 14 amino acids. The whole variable domain, filled in from reference TRBV2 and TRBJ2-3, reads EPEVTQTPSHQVTQMGQEVILRCVPISNHLYFYWYRQILGQKVEFLVSFYNNEISEKSEIFDDQFSVERPDGSNFTLKIRSTKLEDSAMYFCATSGGWSTDTQYFGPGTRLTVL.

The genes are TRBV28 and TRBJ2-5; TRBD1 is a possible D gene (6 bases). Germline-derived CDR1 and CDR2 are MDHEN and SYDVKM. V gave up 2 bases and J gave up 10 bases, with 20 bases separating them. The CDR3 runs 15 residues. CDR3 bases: TGTGCCAGCAGTTTAGGAATGACGGCGCCCAGGGGCCAGTACTTC. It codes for CASSLGMTAPRGQYF.

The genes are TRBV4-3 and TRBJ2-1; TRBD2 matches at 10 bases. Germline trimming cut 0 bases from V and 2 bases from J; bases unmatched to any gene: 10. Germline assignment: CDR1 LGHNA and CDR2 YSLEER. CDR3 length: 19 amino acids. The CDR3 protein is CASSQDVPLAGATYNEQFF. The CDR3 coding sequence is TGCGCCAGCAGCCAAGATGTGCCCCTAGCGGGAGCCACCTACAATGAGCAGTTCTTC.

CDR3 coding DNA: TGTGCCAGCAGCCGAGCGGGAGCGCCCTACGAGCAGTACTTC. Its translation: CASSRAGAPYEQYF. This rearrangement joins TRBV27 to TRBJ2-7; TRBD2 matches at 8 bases. V gave up 6 bases and J gave up 2 bases; unmatched junction bases: 6. The germline V gene encodes CDR1 MNHEY and CDR2 SMNVEV (reference sequence). This CDR3 contains 14 residues.

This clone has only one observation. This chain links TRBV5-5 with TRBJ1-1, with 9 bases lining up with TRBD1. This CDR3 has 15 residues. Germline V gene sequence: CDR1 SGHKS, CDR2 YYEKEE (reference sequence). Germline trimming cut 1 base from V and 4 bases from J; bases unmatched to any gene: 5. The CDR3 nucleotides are TGTGCCAGCAGCTTGACAGGGGGCTCGGGCACTGAAGCTTTCTTT. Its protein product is CASSLTGGSGTEAFF.

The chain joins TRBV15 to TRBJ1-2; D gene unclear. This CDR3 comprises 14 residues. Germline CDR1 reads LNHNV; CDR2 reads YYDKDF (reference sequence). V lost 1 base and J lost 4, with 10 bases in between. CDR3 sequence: CATSRASSPYGYTF. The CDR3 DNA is TGTGCCACCAGCAGAGCGTCTTCCCCCTATGGCTACACCTTC. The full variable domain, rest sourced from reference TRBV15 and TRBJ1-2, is DAMVIQNPRYQVTQFGKPVTLSCSQTLNHNVMYWYQQKSSQAPKLLFHYYDKDFNNEADTPDNFQSRRPNTSFCFLDIRSPGLGDTAMYLCATSRASSPYGYTFGSGTRLTVV.

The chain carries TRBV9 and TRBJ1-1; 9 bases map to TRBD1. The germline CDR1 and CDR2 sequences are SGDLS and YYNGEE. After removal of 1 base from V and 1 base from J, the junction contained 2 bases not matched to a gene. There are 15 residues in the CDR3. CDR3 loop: CASSVTGGGNTEAFF. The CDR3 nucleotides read TGTGCCAGCAGCGTAACAGGGGGCGGGAACACTGAAGCTTTCTTT.